The 2 T cell receptor beta chains below were found in one sample sequenced in a study of human T cells and chemical hapten exposure (dated by TCRdb to the early 2020s). According to the study, the label for this sample's time point signals: patch test 2, 6 weeks after DPC sensitization. The treatment or condition label, as the study defines it: therapeutic diphenylcyclopropenone sensitization with weekly scalp DPC. The library was built by means of RACE. Data came from a NextSeq 500. TCRdb applied fastp at Q25 and MiXCR to the public reads, then kept only in-frame beta chains. Rows matching on CDR3 protein sequence are summarized as one entry with the most common DNA and genes. Recorded for this sample are 85,000 to 95,000 distinct CDR3 sequences; 9.5% to 12% of them occurred a single time. The top ten constitute less than 2.5% of the sample. Specimen: whole blood, collected in connection with sensitization to the hapten diphenylcyclopropenone (DPC). Every receptor here comes from a middle-aged man with alopecia areata. Some clones in this sample may be carry-over from other donors' samples.

The sample holds a few counts of this clonotype. For the CDR3, the DNA is TGTGCCAGCAGCGTTCTCATATCGGTAAAGGGGGAGCAGTTCTTC. Its translation: CASSVLISVKGEQFF. V and J are TRBV6-2 or TRBV6-3 and TRBJ2-1; D might be TRBD1 (5 bases). The CDR3 has 15 amino acids. CDR1 MNHEY and CDR2 SVGEGT come from the germline V gene. Trimming took off 6 bases at V and 10 bases at J, with 22 bases between the two ends.

The chain recombines TRBV7-9 with TRBJ2-7; D is uncertain. The CDR3 extends over 12 amino acids. Between the trimmed V and J ends, which lost 8 bases and 3 bases, there was a span of 11 bases. Germline V gene lookup returns CDR1 SEHNR and CDR2 FQNEAQ (reference sequence). This CDR3 reads CASEDKFYEQYF. The CDR3 DNA reads TGTGCCAGCGAAGACAAGTTCTACGAGCAGTACTTC.